The next 4 T cell receptor beta chains were all read from a single sample in a study of blood T cell repertoires in COVID-19. Libraries were prepared by immunoSEQ multiplex PCR; TCRdb keeps only in-frame clonotypes and omits some of them. This sample carries 55,000 to 75,000 clones, around 82% of them seen once, and the ten largest clones take under 8%. The sequenced material came from peripheral blood. These receptor sequences come from a human donor in a cohort sampled during active COVID-19.

This clone appeared once. The V and J genes are TRBV5-1 and TRBJ2-7; D is undetermined. The V end lost 0 bases, the J end lost 6 bases, and 10 bases lay between the germline ends. This CDR3 contains 13 residues. Germline lookup yields CDR1 SGHRS and CDR2 YFSETQ. The chain's CDR3 is CASSLDPAGEQYF. CDR3 nucleotide sequence: TGCGCCAGCAGCTTGGATCCGGCAGGCGAGCAGTACTTC.

With respect to this clone: Compared with germline, one end of the junction differs, possibly owing to a read error. The chain is built from TRBV7-9 and TRBJ1-1, with D unclear. Germline CDR1 is SEHNR and CDR2 is FQNEAQ (reference sequence). This CDR3 region has 15 residues. The CDR3 bases are TGTGCCAGCAGCTTTCTGCGGAGAAAGAACGCTGAAGCTTTCTTT. It is translated as CASSFLRRKNAEAFF.

The CDR3 reads CASSSLSRSGNTIYF. The CDR3 DNA reads TGTGCCAGCAGTTCGCTCTCGCGCTCTGGAAACACCATATATTTT. The chain couples TRBV7-8 to TRBJ1-3, with unresolved D. Trimming removed 6 bases at V and 0 bases at J, with 12 bases between. The CDR3 is 15 amino acids. The germline gives CDR1 SGHVS, CDR2 FQNEAQ.

V is TRBV28 and J is TRBJ2-7; 8 bases match TRBD2. After removal of 0 bases from V and 1 base from J, the junction contained 8 bases not matched to a gene. The CDR3 has 17 amino acids. Germline V gene lookup returns CDR1 MDHEN and CDR2 SYDVKM. The CDR3 spells CASSLWGGAGGSYEQYF. The CDR3 coding sequence is TGTGCCAGCAGTTTATGGGGGGGTGCGGGAGGTTCCTACGAGCAGTACTTC.